The T cell receptor beta chain described here comes from a study of blood T cell repertoires in COVID-19. The overall study: T cells, B-cell-depleted T cells, or PBMCs provided the cDNA or gDNA that served as material.

Followed longitudinally, the Seattle patients had been enrolled during active infection. This CDR3 is built from 11 residues. Germline CDR1 MNHEY, CDR2 SMNVEV (reference sequence). V was pared by 6 bases and J by 7 bases, with 10 bases between. Under the authors' procedure: Reference gene primer amplification in the assay estimated nucleated cell counts. TCRdb's copy holds only in-frame clones and misses some; the assay was immunoSEQ multiplex PCR. The V and J calls and clone size come from that table; D and trimming were worked out from the DNA. The data show 250,000 or so clones, nearly 90% seen once.

V gene TRBV27 combines with J gene TRBJ2-7, with D maybe TRBD1 (5 bases). The material sequenced was peripheral blood. The TCR was taken from an older woman with COVID-19, enrolled during active disease. CDR3 DNA sequence: TGTGCCAGCAGCTACAGGCGGGAGCAGTACTTC. It codes for CASSYRREQYF.